A selection of T cell receptor beta chains follows, all from one sample in a study of T cells in Graves' hyperthyroidism and ophthalmopathy. Each CDR3 protein gets one entry after TCRdb re-called the multiplex PCR reads with MiXCR. This sample yields 450,000 to 650,000 distinct CDR3 sequences, of which 20% are seen a single time; approximately 25% belongs to the top ten. The specimen was blood. The receptors derive from a man aged 18 to 29 with Graves' hyperthyroidism. The CDR3 runs from the conserved cysteine through the conserved F or W. Each record gives: CDR3 protein, CDR3 DNA, J gene, D gene, V gene, clone size. D genes are given only for firm matches. Part of the rows lack a size; the others show once, few, many or a class for expanded clones.

CASRTQGNHQPQHF,TGTGCCAGCAGGACTCAGGGAAACCATCAGCCCCAGCATTTT,TRBJ1-5,.,TRBV28,.
CASSSGLTNTEAFF,TGTGCCAGCAGTTCGGGACTCACGAACACTGAAGCTTTCTTT,TRBJ1-1,.,TRBV12-3/TRBV12-4,many
CASSLMRQGGWAEAFF,TGTGCCAGCAGCTTAATGCGACAGGGGGGTTGGGCTGAAGCTTTCTTT,TRBJ1-1,TRBD1,TRBV11-2,many
CASRQTGGTGELFF,TGCGCCAGCAGACAGACAGGGGGCACCGGGGAGCTGTTTTTT,TRBJ2-2,TRBD1,TRBV5-1,few
CASTPRPGTGSLGETQYF,TGTGCCAGCACTCCCCGCCCCGGGACAGGGAGTTTGGGGGAGACCCAGTACTTC,TRBJ2-5,TRBD1,TRBV6-5,many
CASDRNEDNQPQHF,TGTGCCAGTGACAGGAACGAAGACAATCAGCCCCAGCATTTT,TRBJ1-5,.,TRBV19,many
CASTAQYGYTF,TGTGCCAGCACCGCACAGTATGGCTACACCTTC,TRBJ1-2,.,TRBV6-5,many
CASSWTGRAYEQYF,TGTGCCAGCAGCTGGACCGGGAGAGCCTACGAGCAGTACTTC,TRBJ2-7,.,TRBV11-3,many
CASSQGLVNYGYTF,TGCGCCAGCAGCCAAGGATTAGTAAACTATGGCTACACCTTC,TRBJ1-2,.,TRBV4-1,few
CASSFWGLDTEAFF,TGTGCCAGCAGTTTTTGGGGGTTAGACACTGAAGCTTTCTTT,TRBJ1-1,.,TRBV12-3/TRBV12-4,once
CASSEGGVRQPQHF,TGTGCCAGCAGTGAAGGAGGGGTCCGACAGCCCCAGCATTTT,TRBJ1-5,.,TRBV6-1,.
CASRTADTQYF,TGCGCCAGCAGGACTGCAGATACGCAGTATTTT,TRBJ2-3,.,TRBV5-1,.
CASSGTVFNYGYTF,TGTGCCAGCAGCGGGACAGTATTTAACTATGGCTACACCTTC,TRBJ1-2,TRBD1,TRBV6-1,many
CASSYSIGGGSEQYF,TGTGCCAGCAGTTACTCGATAGGCGGAGGCTCCGAGCAGTACTTC,TRBJ2-7,.,TRBV6-5,many
CASSYSDNEQFF,TGTGCCAGCAGTTACTCGGATAATGAGCAGTTCTTC,TRBJ2-1,.,TRBV6-5,once
CSARALTGIGYTF,TGCAGTGCTAGAGCTCTAACAGGAATTGGCTACACCTTC,TRBJ1-2,.,TRBV20-1,many
CASSFSPQPQHF,TGTGCCAGCAGTTTTTCCCCCCAGCCCCAGCATTTT,TRBJ1-5,.,TRBV12-3/TRBV12-4,many
CAISGQGKNTEAFF,TGTGCCATCAGTGGCCAGGGGAAGAACACTGAAGCTTTCTTT,TRBJ1-1,.,TRBV10-3,.
CASSPDGQGYGYEQYF,TGCGCCAGCAGCCCGGACGGACAGGGGTACGGCTACGAGCAGTACTTC,TRBJ2-7,TRBD1,TRBV5-1,many
CASSSEHPSGGAGYTF,TGTGCCAGCAGTTCCGAACATCCCTCAGGGGGTGCCGGCTACACCTTC,TRBJ1-2,TRBD1,TRBV6-5,many
CASSRLAGESETQYF,TGTGCCAGCAGCAGACTAGCGGGGGAATCGGAGACCCAGTACTTC,TRBJ2-5,TRBD2,TRBV7-2,few
CASSLEGTDGYGYTF,TGCGCCAGCAGCTTGGAAGGGACAGACGGCTATGGCTACACCTTC,TRBJ1-2,TRBD1,TRBV5-1,many
CSARLGMETQYF,TGCAGTGCTAGATTGGGGATGGAGACCCAGTACTTC,TRBJ2-5,.,TRBV20-1,few
CASRPSRTESREQYF,TGTGCCAGCAGGCCAAGCAGGACAGAATCTCGCGAGCAGTACTTC,TRBJ2-7,.,TRBV7-8,many
CASGGLGYEQYF,TGTGCCAGCGGGGGATTGGGGTACGAGCAGTACTTC,TRBJ2-7,.,TRBV6-5,many
CATSDLNPQGNTEAFF,TGTGCCACCAGTGATTTGAACCCACAGGGGAACACTGAAGCTTTCTTT,TRBJ1-1,.,TRBV24-1,many
CASRPQGLGNQPQHF,TGTGCCAGCAGACCCCAGGGTCTCGGCAATCAGCCCCAGCATTTT,TRBJ1-5,.,TRBV12-3/TRBV12-4,many
CASTSRITGELFF,TGTGCCAGCACCTCTAGAATTACCGGGGAGCTGTTTTTT,TRBJ2-2,.,TRBV6-5,many
CASSLIRDPSYEQYF,TGTGCCAGCAGCTTAATCCGGGACCCTTCCTACGAGCAGTACTTC,TRBJ2-7,.,TRBV7-8,many
CAWRGQGVAYEQYF,TGTGCCTGGAGGGGACAGGGGGTCGCCTACGAGCAGTACTTC,TRBJ2-7,TRBD1,TRBV30,many
CAWGTGVHTGDLFF,TGTGCCTGGGGGACCGGGGTACATACCGGGGATCTGTTTTTT,TRBJ2-2,.,TRBV30,.
CASSSPAGLAGVDKETQYF,TGTGCCAGCAGTTCCCCGGCGGGACTAGCGGGGGTTGACAAAGAGACCCAGTACTTC,TRBJ2-5,TRBD2,TRBV12-3/TRBV12-4,.
CSVLRLDRVGGQPQHF,TGCAGTGTTCTCCGTTTAGACAGGGTAGGAGGGCAGCCCCAGCATTTT,TRBJ1-5,TRBD1,TRBV20-1,many
CASSFRAQGDGTGELFF,TGTGCCAGCAGCTTTAGGGCACAGGGGGACGGAACCGGGGAGCTGTTTTTT,TRBJ2-2,TRBD1,TRBV7-6,many
CASSYWQQETQYF,TGTGCCAGCAGTTATTGGCAACAAGAGACCCAGTACTTC,TRBJ2-5,.,TRBV12-3/TRBV12-4,few
CASKGDRVNTEAFF,TGCGCCAGCAAGGGGGACAGGGTGAACACTGAAGCTTTCTTT,TRBJ1-1,TRBD1,TRBV4-1,.
CASSLVHRGGNQPQHF,TGTGCCAGCAGTTTAGTCCACAGGGGTGGGAATCAGCCCCAGCATTTT,TRBJ1-5,TRBD1,TRBV28,many
CAWSVGALGNQPQHF,TGTGCCTGGAGTGTGGGAGCCCTTGGGAATCAGCCCCAGCATTTT,TRBJ1-5,.,TRBV30,.
CASGGAWGAFF,TGTGCCAGCGGAGGGGCTTGGGGGGCTTTCTTT,TRBJ1-1,.,TRBV12-3/TRBV12-4,many
CASSRGLSYEQYF,TGTGCCAGCAGTCGGGGGCTCTCCTACGAGCAGTACTTC,TRBJ2-7,.,TRBV27,many
CASSLTTLNTEAFF,TGTGCCAGCAGTCTAACCACGTTGAACACTGAAGCTTTCTTT,TRBJ1-1,.,TRBV12-3/TRBV12-4,many
CATSRGLAYEQYF,TGTGCCACCAGCAGAGGTCTGGCCTACGAGCAGTACTTC,TRBJ2-7,.,TRBV15,.
CASKGLSLNEQYF,TGTGCCAGCAAGGGACTATCATTGAACGAGCAGTACTTC,TRBJ2-7,TRBD2,TRBV6-2/TRBV6-3,.
CASSASPGTNTGELFF,TGTGCCAGCAGTGCCTCCCCAGGGACCAACACCGGGGAGCTGTTTTTT,TRBJ2-2,.,TRBV27,.
CASSGKGVGENRGDGTQYF,TGTGCCAGCAGTGGAAAAGGCGTGGGCGAGAACAGGGGAGACGGGACCCAGTACTTC,TRBJ2-5,TRBD1,TRBV2,many
CASSWARAGPREQYF,TGTGCCAGCAGCTGGGCCCGGGCCGGGCCGAGAGAGCAGTACTTC,TRBJ2-7,.,TRBV13,many
CASSGHFSGNTIYF,TGTGCCAGCAGTGGACACTTCTCTGGAAACACCATATATTTT,TRBJ1-3,.,TRBV12-3/TRBV12-4,many
CAIRGDRENQPQHF,TGTGCCATCAGGGGGGACAGGGAGAATCAGCCCCAGCATTTT,TRBJ1-5,TRBD1,TRBV10-3,many
CASSSTGVYRNEQYF,TGCGCCAGCAGCTCGACAGGGGTATATCGGAACGAGCAGTACTTC,TRBJ2-7,TRBD1,TRBV5-1,many
CASSPDSANTGELFF,TGCGCCAGCAGCCCGGACAGCGCGAACACCGGGGAGCTGTTTTTT,TRBJ2-2,.,TRBV5-1,.
CASSSDSHSGNTIYF,TGTGCCAGCAGTTCGGACAGCCACTCTGGAAACACCATATATTTT,TRBJ1-3,.,TRBV6-5,few
CATSRDKGNQPQHF,TGTGCCACCAGCAGAGATAAGGGGAATCAGCCCCAGCATTTT,TRBJ1-5,.,TRBV15,many
CASSDGGWSSYEQYF,TGTGCCAGCAGCGACGGGGGCTGGAGCTCCTACGAGCAGTACTTC,TRBJ2-7,.,TRBV28,many
CSVVEDRDYGYTF,TGCAGCGTTGTCGAGGACAGGGATTATGGCTACACCTTC,TRBJ1-2,TRBD1,TRBV29-1,once